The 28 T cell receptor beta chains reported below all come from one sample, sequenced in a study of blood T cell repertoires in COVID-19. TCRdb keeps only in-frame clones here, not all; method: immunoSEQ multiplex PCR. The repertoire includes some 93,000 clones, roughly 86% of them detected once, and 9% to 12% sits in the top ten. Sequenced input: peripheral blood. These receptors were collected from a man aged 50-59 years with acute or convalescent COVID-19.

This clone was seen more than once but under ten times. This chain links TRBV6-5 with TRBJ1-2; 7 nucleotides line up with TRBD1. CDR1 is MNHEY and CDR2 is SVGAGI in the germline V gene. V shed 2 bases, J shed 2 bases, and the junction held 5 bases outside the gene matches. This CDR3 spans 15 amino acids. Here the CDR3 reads CASSYDRGQNYGYTF. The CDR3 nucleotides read TGTGCCAGCAGTTACGATAGGGGACAGAACTATGGCTACACCTTC.

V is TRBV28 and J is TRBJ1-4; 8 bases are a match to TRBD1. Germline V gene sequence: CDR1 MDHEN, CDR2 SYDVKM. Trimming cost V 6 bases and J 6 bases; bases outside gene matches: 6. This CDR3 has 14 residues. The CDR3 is CASRPQGVYEKLFF. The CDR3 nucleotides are TGTGCCAGCAGACCACAGGGGGTCTATGAAAAACTGTTTTTT.

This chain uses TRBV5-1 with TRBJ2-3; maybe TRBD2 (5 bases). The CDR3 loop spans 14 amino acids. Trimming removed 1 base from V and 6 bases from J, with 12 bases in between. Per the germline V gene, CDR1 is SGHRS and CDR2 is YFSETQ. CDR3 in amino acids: CASSLTSRGDTQYF. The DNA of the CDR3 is TGCGCCAGCAGCTTGACATCAAGAGGGGATACGCAGTATTTT. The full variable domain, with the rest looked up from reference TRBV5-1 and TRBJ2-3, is KAGVTQTPRYLIKTRGQQVTLSCSPISGHRSVSWYQQTPGQGLQFLFEYFSETQRNKGNFPGRFSGRQFSNSRSEMNVSTLELGDSALYLCASSLTSRGDTQYFGPGTRLTVL.

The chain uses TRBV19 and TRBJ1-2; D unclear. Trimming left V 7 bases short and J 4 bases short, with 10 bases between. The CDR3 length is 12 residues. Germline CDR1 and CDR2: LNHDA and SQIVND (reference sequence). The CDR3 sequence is CASMEQTYGYTF. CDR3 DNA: TGTGCCAGTATGGAACAGACCTATGGCTACACCTTC.

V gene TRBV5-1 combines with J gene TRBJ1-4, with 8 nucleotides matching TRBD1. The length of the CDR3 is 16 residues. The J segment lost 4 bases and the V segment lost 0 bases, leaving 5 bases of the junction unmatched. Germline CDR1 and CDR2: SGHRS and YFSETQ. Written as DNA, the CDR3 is TGCGCCAGCAGCTTGGGCGGACAGGGTAGTAATGAAAAACTGTTTTTT. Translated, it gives CASSLGGQGSNEKLFF. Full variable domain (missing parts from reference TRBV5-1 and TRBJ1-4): KAGVTQTPRYLIKTRGQQVTLSCSPISGHRSVSWYQQTPGQGLQFLFEYFSETQRNKGNFPGRFSGRQFSNSRSEMNVSTLELGDSALYLCASSLGGQGSNEKLFFGSGTQLSVL.

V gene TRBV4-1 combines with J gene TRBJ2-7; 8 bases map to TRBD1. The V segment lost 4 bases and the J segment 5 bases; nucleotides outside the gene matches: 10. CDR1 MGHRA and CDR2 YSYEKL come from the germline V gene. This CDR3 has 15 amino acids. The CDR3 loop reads CASSRGQGGSDEQYF. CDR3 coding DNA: TGCGCCAGCAGCCGCGGACAGGGCGGTTCCGACGAGCAGTACTTC.

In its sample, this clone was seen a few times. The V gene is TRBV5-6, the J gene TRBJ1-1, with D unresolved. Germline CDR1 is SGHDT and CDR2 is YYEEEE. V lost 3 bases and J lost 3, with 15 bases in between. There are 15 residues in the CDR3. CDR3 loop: CASSWQDERHTEAFF. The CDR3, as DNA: TGTGCCAGCAGCTGGCAGGATGAACGACACACTGAAGCTTTCTTT.

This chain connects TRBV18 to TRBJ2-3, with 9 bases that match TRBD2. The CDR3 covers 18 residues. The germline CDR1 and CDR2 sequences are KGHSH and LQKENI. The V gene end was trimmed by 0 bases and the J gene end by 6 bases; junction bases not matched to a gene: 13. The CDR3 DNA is TGTGCCAGCTCACCACCTCCCCGGCTAGCGGGGCAAGGGGATACGCAGTATTTT. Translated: CASSPPPRLAGQGDTQYF.

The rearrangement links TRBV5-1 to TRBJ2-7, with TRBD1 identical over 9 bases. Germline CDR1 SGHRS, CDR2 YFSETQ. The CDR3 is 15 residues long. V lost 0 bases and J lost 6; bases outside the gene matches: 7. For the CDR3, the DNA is TGCGCCAGCAGCTTGGGCGGGACAGGGAGTTCCGAGCAGTACTTC. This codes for CASSLGGTGSSEQYF. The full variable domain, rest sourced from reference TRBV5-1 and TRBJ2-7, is KAGVTQTPRYLIKTRGQQVTLSCSPISGHRSVSWYQQTPGQGLQFLFEYFSETQRNKGNFPGRFSGRQFSNSRSEMNVSTLELGDSALYLCASSLGGTGSSEQYFGPGTRLTVT.

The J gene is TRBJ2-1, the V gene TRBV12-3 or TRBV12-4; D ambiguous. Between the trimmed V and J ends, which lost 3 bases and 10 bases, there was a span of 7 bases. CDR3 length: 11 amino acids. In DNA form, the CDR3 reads TGTGCCAGCAGTTTTGTTAGCGAGCAGTTCTTC. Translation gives CASSFVSEQFF.

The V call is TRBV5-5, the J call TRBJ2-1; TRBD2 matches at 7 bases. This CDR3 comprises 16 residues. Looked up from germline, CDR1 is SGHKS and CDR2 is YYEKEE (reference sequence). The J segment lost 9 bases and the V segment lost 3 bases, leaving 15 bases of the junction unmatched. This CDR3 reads CASSWMRESYFTEQFF. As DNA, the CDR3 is TGTGCCAGCAGCTGGATGCGGGAGTCCTACTTCACTGAGCAGTTCTTC. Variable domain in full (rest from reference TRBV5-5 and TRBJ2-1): DAGVTQSPTHLIKTRGQQVTLRCSPISGHKSVSWYQQVLGQGPQFIFQYYEKEERGRGNFPDRFSARQFPNYSSELNVNALLLGDSALYLCASSWMRESYFTEQFFGPGTRLTVL.

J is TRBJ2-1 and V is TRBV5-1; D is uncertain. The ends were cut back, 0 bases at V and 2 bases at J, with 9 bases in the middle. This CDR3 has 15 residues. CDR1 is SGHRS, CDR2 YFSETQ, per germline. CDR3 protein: CASSLVPGTYNEQFF. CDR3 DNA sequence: TGCGCCAGCAGCTTGGTCCCAGGAACCTACAATGAGCAGTTCTTC. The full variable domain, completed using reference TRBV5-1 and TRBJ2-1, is KAGVTQTPRYLIKTRGQQVTLSCSPISGHRSVSWYQQTPGQGLQFLFEYFSETQRNKGNFPGRFSGRQFSNSRSEMNVSTLELGDSALYLCASSLVPGTYNEQFFGPGTRLTVL.

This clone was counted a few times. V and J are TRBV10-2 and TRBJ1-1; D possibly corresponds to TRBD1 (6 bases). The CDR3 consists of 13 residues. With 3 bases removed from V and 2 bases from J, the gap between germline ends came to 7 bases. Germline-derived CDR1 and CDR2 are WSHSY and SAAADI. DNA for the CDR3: TGCGCCAGCAGTGAACAGGGAAACACTGAAGCTTTCTTT. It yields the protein CASSEQGNTEAFF.

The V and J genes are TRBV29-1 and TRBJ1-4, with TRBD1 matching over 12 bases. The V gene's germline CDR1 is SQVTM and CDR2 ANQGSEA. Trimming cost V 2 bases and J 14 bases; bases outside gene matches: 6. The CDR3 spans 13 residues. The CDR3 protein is CSVESGQGAGLFF. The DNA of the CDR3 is TGCAGCGTTGAATCGGGACAGGGGGCCGGGCTGTTTTTT.

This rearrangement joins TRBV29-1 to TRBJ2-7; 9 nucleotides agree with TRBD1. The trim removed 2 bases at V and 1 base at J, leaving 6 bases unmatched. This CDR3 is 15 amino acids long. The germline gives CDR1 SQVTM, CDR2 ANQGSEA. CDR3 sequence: CSVENRGQGSYEQYF. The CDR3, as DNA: TGCAGCGTTGAAAATCGGGGACAGGGATCCTACGAGCAGTACTTC.

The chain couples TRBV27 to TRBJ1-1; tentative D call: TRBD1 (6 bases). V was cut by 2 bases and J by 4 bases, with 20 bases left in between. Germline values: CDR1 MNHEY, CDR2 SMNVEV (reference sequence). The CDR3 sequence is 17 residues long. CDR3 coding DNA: TGTGCCAGCAGTTTAAACGGTGGCGGGGGGCCGAGCACTGAAGCTTTCTTT. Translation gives CASSLNGGGGPSTEAFF.

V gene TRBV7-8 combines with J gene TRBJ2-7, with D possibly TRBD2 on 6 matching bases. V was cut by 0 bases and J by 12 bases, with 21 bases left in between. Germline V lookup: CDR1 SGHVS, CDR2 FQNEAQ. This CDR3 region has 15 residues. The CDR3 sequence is CASSLAYAGGAVGYF. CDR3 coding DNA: TGTGCCAGCAGCTTAGCGTACGCGGGCGGGGCGGTTGGGTACTTC.

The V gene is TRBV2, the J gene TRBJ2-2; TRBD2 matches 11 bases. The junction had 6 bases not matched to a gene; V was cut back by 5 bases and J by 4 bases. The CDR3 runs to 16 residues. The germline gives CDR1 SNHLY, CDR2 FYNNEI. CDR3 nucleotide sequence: TGTGCCAGCAGTCCTACTAGCGGGAGAAGCACCGGGGAGCTGTTTTTT. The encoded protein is CASSPTSGRSTGELFF.

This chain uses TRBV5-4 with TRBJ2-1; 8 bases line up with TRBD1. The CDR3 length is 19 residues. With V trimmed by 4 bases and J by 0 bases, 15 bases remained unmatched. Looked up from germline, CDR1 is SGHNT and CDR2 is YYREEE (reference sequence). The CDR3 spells CASSHLGQAVSSSYNEQFF. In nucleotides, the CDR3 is TGTGCCAGCAGCCACCTGGGACAGGCGGTTTCGAGCTCCTACAATGAGCAGTTCTTC.

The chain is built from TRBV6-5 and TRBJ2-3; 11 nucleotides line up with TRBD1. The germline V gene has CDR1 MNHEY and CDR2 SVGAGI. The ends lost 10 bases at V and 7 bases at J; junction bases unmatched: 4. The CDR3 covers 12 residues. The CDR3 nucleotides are TGTGCCATCGGGACAGGGGGGAATACGCAGTATTTT. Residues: CAIGTGGNTQYF.

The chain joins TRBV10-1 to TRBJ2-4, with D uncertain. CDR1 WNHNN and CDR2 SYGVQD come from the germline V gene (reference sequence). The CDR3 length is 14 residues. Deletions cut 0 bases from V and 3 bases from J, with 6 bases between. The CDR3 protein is CASSESRVKNIQYF. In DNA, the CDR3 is TGCGCCAGCAGTGAGTCACGGGTCAAAAACATTCAGTACTTC.

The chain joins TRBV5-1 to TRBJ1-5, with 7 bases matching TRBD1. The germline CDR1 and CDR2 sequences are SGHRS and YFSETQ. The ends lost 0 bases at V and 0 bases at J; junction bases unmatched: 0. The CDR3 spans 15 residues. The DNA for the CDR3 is TGCGCCAGCAGCTTGGAGGGGGCTAGCAATCAGCCCCAGCATTTT. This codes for CASSLEGASNQPQHF.

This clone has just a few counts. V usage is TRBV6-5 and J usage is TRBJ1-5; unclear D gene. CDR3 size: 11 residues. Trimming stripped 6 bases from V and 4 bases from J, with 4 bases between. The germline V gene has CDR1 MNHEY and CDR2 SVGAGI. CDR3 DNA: TGTGCCAGCAGCAATAATCAGCCCCAGCATTTT. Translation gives CASSNNQPQHF.

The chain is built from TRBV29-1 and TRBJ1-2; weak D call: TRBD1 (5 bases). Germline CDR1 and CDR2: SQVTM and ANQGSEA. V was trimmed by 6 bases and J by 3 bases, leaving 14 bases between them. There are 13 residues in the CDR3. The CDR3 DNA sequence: TGCAGCGTCCCTAGGGGCGTTGACTATGGCTACACCTTC. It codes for CSVPRGVDYGYTF. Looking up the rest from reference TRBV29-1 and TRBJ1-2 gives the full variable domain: SAVISQKPSRDICQRGTSLTIQCQVDSQVTMMFWYRQQPGQSLTLIATANQGSEATYESGFVIDKFPISRPNLTFSTLTVSNMSPEDSSIYLCSVPRGVDYGYTFGSGTRLTVV.

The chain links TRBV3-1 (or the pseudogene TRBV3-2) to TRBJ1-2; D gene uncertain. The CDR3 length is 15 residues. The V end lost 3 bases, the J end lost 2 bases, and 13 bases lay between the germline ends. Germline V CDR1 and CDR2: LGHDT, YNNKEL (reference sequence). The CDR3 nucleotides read TGTGCCAGCAGCCACCTTTCGGGGTCCAACTATGGCTACACCTTC. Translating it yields CASSHLSGSNYGYTF.

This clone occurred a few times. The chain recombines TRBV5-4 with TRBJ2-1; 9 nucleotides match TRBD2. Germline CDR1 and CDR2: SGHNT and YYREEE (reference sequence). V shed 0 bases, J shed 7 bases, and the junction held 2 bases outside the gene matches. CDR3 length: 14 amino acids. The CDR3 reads CASSLGLAANEQFF. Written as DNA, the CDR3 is TGTGCCAGCAGCTTGGGACTAGCGGCTAATGAGCAGTTCTTC.

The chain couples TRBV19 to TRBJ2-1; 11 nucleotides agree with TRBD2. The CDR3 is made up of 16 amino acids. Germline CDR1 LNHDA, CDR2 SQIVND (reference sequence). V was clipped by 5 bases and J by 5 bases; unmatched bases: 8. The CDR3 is CASSSGTSGYDNEQFF. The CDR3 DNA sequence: TGTGCCAGTAGTTCCGGGACTAGCGGTTACGACAATGAGCAGTTCTTC.

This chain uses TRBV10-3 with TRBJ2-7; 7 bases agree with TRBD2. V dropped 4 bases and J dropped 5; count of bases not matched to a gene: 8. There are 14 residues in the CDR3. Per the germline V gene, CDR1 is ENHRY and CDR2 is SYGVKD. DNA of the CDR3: TGTGCCATCAGTGGGTCCGGTACTAGCGACGAGCAGTACTTC. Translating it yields CAISGSGTSDEQYF.